The 18 T cell receptor beta chains below were found in one sample sequenced in a study of T cells in Graves' hyperthyroidism and ophthalmopathy. Regions amplified from RNA transcripts were the TCR beta CDR3 regions. The study used the HTBI primer set for a first-round RT-PCR of the TCR CDR3. TCRdb ran MiXCR on the multiplex PCR reads and lists one entry per CDR3 protein. The data show hundreds of thousands of distinct CDR3 sequences, about 15% seen once. The material sequenced was blood. The receptors originated from a young man with Graves' ophthalmopathy.

This clonotype was observed many times. The rearrangement links TRBV7-2 to TRBJ2-3, with 12 bases aligning to TRBD2. This CDR3 comprises 15 residues. V lost 6 bases to trimming and J lost 5 bases; unmatched junction nucleotides: 6. Germline CDR1 is SGHTA and CDR2 is FQGNSA. CDR3: CASRGTSGPGDTQYF. In nucleotides, the CDR3 is TGTGCCAGCAGAGGGACTAGCGGGCCGGGAGATACGCAGTATTTT.

This clonotype was counted many times. This sequence joins TRBV20-1 and TRBJ2-3, with 10 bases identical to TRBD2. J gave up 4 bases and V 1 base, and 8 bases lay outside the gene matches. In germline, CDR1 is DFQATT, CDR2 SNEGSKA (reference sequence). This CDR3 spans 16 amino acids. CDR3 coding DNA: TGCAGTGCTAGAGCTGGGGTAGCGGGAGGAGCAGATACGCAGTATTTT. The encoded protein is CSARAGVAGGADTQYF.

This clonotype has only a few counts. The rearrangement joins TRBV4-1 to TRBJ1-1, with 9 positions matching TRBD1. Germline V lookup: CDR1 MGHRA, CDR2 YSYEKL. The CDR3 consists of 13 residues. V shed 5 bases and J 7 bases; nucleotides not matched to a gene: 5. The CDR3 DNA reads as TGCGCCAGCAGCGGGACAGGGTACCTTGAAGCTTTCTTT. This encodes CASSGTGYLEAFF.

The sample holds a few counts of this clonotype. The chain combines TRBV7-9 with TRBJ2-5, with D possibly matching TRBD2 (6 bases). V lost 5 bases to trimming and J lost 1 base, with 8 bases between them. Germline CDR1 reads SEHNR; CDR2 reads FQNEAQ (reference sequence). The CDR3 is made up of 13 amino acids. In DNA, the CDR3 is TGTGCCAGCAGCACTAGCCCCCAAGAGACCCAGTACTTC. The encoded protein is CASSTSPQETQYF.

This CDR3 reads CASSESGAGANVLTF. The DNA for the CDR3 is TGTGCCAGCAGTGAAAGCGGTGCTGGGGCCAACGTCCTGACTTTC. The J gene is TRBJ2-6, the V gene TRBV6-1; possible D gene TRBD2, 5 bases. Looked up from germline, CDR1 is MNHNS and CDR2 is SASEGT. V lost 2 bases and J lost 2, with 7 bases in between. The CDR3 has 15 amino acids.

In its sample, this clonotype was seen many times. The genes are TRBV5-1 and TRBJ2-3; D might be TRBD2 (5 bases). The CDR3 extends over 15 amino acids. The germline V gene has CDR1 SGHRS and CDR2 YFSETQ. V was cut by 0 bases and J by 4 bases, with 12 bases left in between. The DNA of the CDR3 is TGCGCCAGCAGCTTGGGGGCGGGTGCCCCAGATACGCAGTATTTT. Residues: CASSLGAGAPDTQYF.

The V call is TRBV5-6, the J call TRBJ1-2, with unresolved D. Germline CDR1 and CDR2: SGHDT and YYEEEE. V lost 4 bases and J lost 1, with 17 bases in between. This CDR3 spans 16 amino acids. The CDR3: CASSTLLYTYNYGYTF. The CDR3 DNA is TGTGCCAGCAGCACCCTACTGTACACCTATAACTATGGCTACACCTTC. Full variable domain (missing parts from reference TRBV5-6 and TRBJ1-2): DAGVTQSPTHLIKTRGQQVTLRCSPKSGHDTVSWYQQALGQGPQFIFQYYEEEERQRGNFPDRFSGHQFPNYSSELNVNALLLGDSALYLCASSTLLYTYNYGYTFGSGTRLTVV.

At least ten counts were recorded for this clonotype. The rearrangement uses TRBV11-3 and TRBJ2-5; a weak D match, TRBD1 (7 bases). CDR1 is SGHNT and CDR2 is YENEEA in the germline V gene. The CDR3 sequence is 13 residues long. V gave up 5 bases and J gave up 4 bases, with 11 bases separating them. The CDR3 nucleotides read TGTGCCAGCAGCCGCGGGACAGTAGAGACCCAGTACTTC. This encodes CASSRGTVETQYF.

The chain carries TRBV20-1 and TRBJ1-4; 9 bases line up with TRBD1. V was clipped by 3 bases and J by 4 bases; unmatched bases: 6. This CDR3 is built from 15 residues. CDR1 and CDR2 from the germline V gene are DFQATT and SNEGSKA (reference sequence). Written as DNA, the CDR3 is TGCAGTGCTAGCTACAGGGGGCGCGGTAATGAAAAACTGTTTTTT. Its translation is CSASYRGRGNEKLFF.

This clonotype was recorded many times. The genes are TRBV15 and TRBJ2-7, with TRBD1 matching over 11 bases. Germline CDR1 and CDR2: LNHNV and YYDKDF (reference sequence). CDR3 length equals 15 residues. The V segment lost 5 bases and the J segment 3 bases; nucleotides outside the gene matches: 6. CDR3: CATSFGTGGRYEQYF. The CDR3 bases are TGTGCCACCAGCTTTGGGACAGGGGGTCGCTACGAGCAGTACTTC.

This clonotype turned up a few times. The V and J genes are TRBV9 and TRBJ2-7; perhaps TRBD2 as D (5 bases). V was shortened by 3 bases and J by 7 bases, with 8 bases between the two germline ends. Germline V gives CDR1 SGDLS, CDR2 YYNGEE. The CDR3 has 11 residues. CDR3 loop: CASSGPGEQYF. The CDR3 DNA reads as TGTGCCAGCAGCGGGCCGGGGGAGCAGTACTTC.

A single count supports this clonotype. The chain carries TRBV7-2 and TRBJ2-1; 8 nucleotides agree with TRBD2. Germline assignment: CDR1 SGHTA and CDR2 FQGNSA. V lost 1 base, J lost 8 bases, and 7 bases stayed unmatched. CDR3 length: 15 amino acids. CDR3 protein: CASSLGPGGQYEQFF. In DNA, the CDR3 is TGTGCCAGCAGCTTAGGGCCGGGGGGGCAGTATGAGCAGTTCTTC.

This clonotype turned up a few times. V is TRBV5-6 and J is TRBJ2-7; 9 positions match TRBD2. Trimming removed 0 bases from V and 3 bases from J; junction bases left unmatched: 1. CDR3 length equals 14 residues. Germline CDR1 is SGHDT and CDR2 is YYEEEE. CDR3 DNA sequence: TGTGCCAGCAGCTTGGTTAGCGGGGGCTACGAGCAGTACTTC. Translation gives CASSLVSGGYEQYF.

This clonotype has just a few counts. Being one base from a much bigger clone, this may be a read error. The chain links TRBV11-2 to TRBJ1-2, with TRBD1 identical over 7 bases. The CDR3 spans 15 residues. The germline CDR1 and CDR2 sequences are SGHAT and FQNNGV. This CDR3 reads CASSVRGGADYDYTF. CDR3 in DNA: TGTGCCAGCAGTGTCAGGGGGGGCGCTGACTATGACTACACCTTC.

The sample holds a few counts of this clonotype. CDR3 bases: TGTGCCAGCAGCGTAGGAAACACCGGGACTAGCAACCGCGAGCAGTACTTC. Translating it yields CASSVGNTGTSNREQYF. This chain uses TRBV9 with TRBJ2-7, with 9 bases that match TRBD2. CDR3 size: 17 residues. The germline CDR1 and CDR2 sequences are SGDLS and YYNGEE. Trimming cost V 0 bases and J 6 bases; bases outside gene matches: 13. Drawing the rest from reference TRBV9 and TRBJ2-7, the complete variable domain is DSGVTQTPKHLITATGQRVTLRCSPRSGDLSVYWYQQSLDQGLQFLIQYYNGEERAKGNILERFSAQQFPDLHSELNLSSLELGDSALYFCASSVGNTGTSNREQYFGPGTRLTVT.

A few counts support this clonotype. V gene TRBV7-8 combines with J gene TRBJ2-2; D gene uncertain. Germline V gene lookup returns CDR1 SGHVS and CDR2 FQNEAQ. The CDR3 totals 13 residues. Between the trimmed V and J ends, which lost 0 bases and 5 bases, there was a span of 4 bases. CDR3 in DNA: TGTGCCAGCAGCTTAGCTCCAACCGGGGAGCTGTTTTTT. It translates to CASSLAPTGELFF.

This rearrangement joins TRBV9 to TRBJ2-5; no clear D gene. The CDR3 sequence is 13 residues long. The ends were cut back, 0 bases at V and 3 bases at J, with 6 bases in the middle. Looked up from germline, CDR1 is SGDLS and CDR2 is YYNGEE. CDR3 nucleotide sequence: TGTGCCAGCAGCGTAGCCCCTAAAGAGACCCAGTACTTC. This translates into CASSVAPKETQYF.

Worth noting for this clonotype: At one of its ends the junction is not consistent with the germline gene, which may arise from a read error. The chain uses TRBV27 and TRBJ2-1; the match to TRBD2 covers 7 bases. Germline V gene sequence: CDR1 MNHEY, CDR2 SMNVEV (reference sequence). The CDR3 runs 15 residues. CDR3 in DNA: TGTGCCAGCAGTTTTAGCGGGCACCCCCTCAATGAGCAGCTCTTC. It is translated as CASSFSGHPLNEQLF.